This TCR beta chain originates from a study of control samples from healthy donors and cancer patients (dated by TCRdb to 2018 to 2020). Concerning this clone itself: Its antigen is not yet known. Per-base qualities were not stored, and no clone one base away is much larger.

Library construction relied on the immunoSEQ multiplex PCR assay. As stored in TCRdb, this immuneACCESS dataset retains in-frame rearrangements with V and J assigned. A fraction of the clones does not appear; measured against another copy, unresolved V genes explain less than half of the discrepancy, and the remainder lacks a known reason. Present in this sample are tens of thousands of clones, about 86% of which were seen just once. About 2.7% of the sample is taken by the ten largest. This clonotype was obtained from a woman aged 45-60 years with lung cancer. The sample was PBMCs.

The CDR3 has the sequence CATSDLNTYYGYTF. The bases are TGTGCCACCAGTGATTTGAACACTTACTATGGCTACACCTTC. The sequence is built from TRBV24-1 and TRBJ1-2; the D gene identity is not certain. Counted from cysteine to phenylalanine, this CDR3 has 14 amino acids. Only the CDR3 part of the read is kept: 42 bases, read in frame from the first base. Trimming takes 0 bases from V and 3 bases from J, and the germline ends sit 7 bases apart. The germline V gene sets CDR1 to KGHDR and CDR2 to SFDVKD.